The 23 T cell receptor beta chains below all came from one sample that was sequenced in a study of response to subunit inactivated influenza vaccine. TCRdb reprocessed the RT-PCR reads with MiXCR, giving one entry per CDR3 protein. The table includes about 650,000 distinct CDR3 sequences, approximately 15% detected once. The source was PBMCs from blood, collected less than 15 days before vaccination. Source of these receptors: a man aged 45-65 years who received an inactivated influenza vaccine.

This clonotype was counted a few times. The chain recombines TRBV10-2 with TRBJ1-5; D not resolved. This CDR3 is built from 17 residues. Germline loops: CDR1 WSHSY, CDR2 SAAADI. Trimming left V 4 bases short and J 0 bases short, with 16 bases between. The CDR3 DNA follows: TGCGCCAGCAGTGCACAGCTTGACCCCCTTAGCAATCAGCCCCAGCATTTT. It translates to CASSAQLDPLSNQPQHF.

The chain joins TRBV15 to TRBJ2-1; no reliable D call. The germline V gene encodes CDR1 LNHNV and CDR2 YYDKDF (reference sequence). The CDR3 totals 15 residues. Deletions cut 0 bases from V and 0 bases from J, with 6 bases between. The CDR3 DNA is TGTGCCACCAGCAGAGACATGGGCTCCTACAATGAGCAGTTCTTC. Protein product: CATSRDMGSYNEQFF.

This clonotype was observed a few times. The chain has TRBV6-2 or TRBV6-3 and TRBJ1-5, with 7 nucleotides matching TRBD1. The CDR3 contains 13 residues. Germline CDR1 MNHEY, CDR2 SVGEGT. The junction had 0 bases not matched to a gene; V was cut back by 6 bases and J by 1 base. The CDR3 is CASRTGSNQPQHF. CDR3 nucleotides: TGTGCCAGCAGGACAGGGAGCAATCAGCCCCAGCATTTT.

This clonotype came up a few times. The CDR3 DNA follows: TGTGCCAGCAGCCCGGGGGGACCGGATACGCAGTATTTT. Residues: CASSPGGPDTQYF. The J gene is TRBJ2-3, the V gene TRBV3-1; 7 bases match TRBD2. Trimming cost V 4 bases and J 6 bases; bases outside gene matches: 4. Germline CDR1 and CDR2: LGHDT and YNNKEL (reference sequence). The CDR3 spans 13 residues.

The rearrangement links TRBV27 to TRBJ1-2; D not resolved. CDR1 and CDR2 from the germline V gene are MNHEY and SMNVEV (reference sequence). V was trimmed by 5 bases and J by 4 bases, leaving 20 bases between them. The CDR3 length is 16 residues. CDR3 bases: TGTGCCAGCAGTGCAAAACGATCCGGCGGTATCTATGGCTACACCTTC. This gives the protein CASSAKRSGGIYGYTF.

The J gene is TRBJ1-2, the V gene TRBV4-2; D is unclear. The CDR3 length is 16 residues. Trimming stripped 4 bases from V and 4 bases from J, with 19 bases between. Germline assignment: CDR1 LGHNA and CDR2 YNFKEQ. The CDR3 sequence: CASSPSGPVESYGYTF. Written as DNA, the CDR3 is TGTGCCAGCAGCCCTTCAGGTCCCGTGGAGAGCTATGGCTACACCTTC.

The CDR3 DNA reads as TGCGCCAGCAGCCAAGCGGCGGAGGGCCACTACGAGCAGTACTTC. Its protein product is CASSQAAEGHYEQYF. J is TRBJ2-7 and V is TRBV4-3, with a possible D match to TRBD2 (6 bases). CDR1 is LGHNA and CDR2 is YSLEER in the germline V gene. The CDR3 is made up of 15 amino acids. V lost 1 base, J lost 3 bases, and 13 bases lay in between.

This chain links TRBV28 with TRBJ2-7, with 8 bases that match TRBD2. The CDR3 contains 17 residues. Germline trimming cut 2 bases from V and 3 bases from J; bases unmatched to any gene: 12. Germline CDR1 is MDHEN and CDR2 is SYDVKM. In DNA, the CDR3 is TGTGCCAGCAGTTTAACTTTATTCGCGGGGGGAAACTACGAGCAGTACTTC. It yields the protein CASSLTLFAGGNYEQYF.

In this sample, this clonotype turned up many times. The chain carries TRBV2 and TRBJ2-3; TRBD2 agrees at 11 bases. With 3 bases clipped from V and 5 bases from J, the junction kept 16 bases outside the gene matches. The CDR3 is made up of 19 amino acids. The germline V gene has CDR1 SNHLY and CDR2 FYNNEI. The CDR3 DNA is TGTGCCAGCAGTGACCCGGGACTAGCGGTTCTCCTACGACGAGATACGCAGTATTTT. Protein: CASSDPGLAVLLRRDTQYF. Using reference TRBV2 and TRBJ2-3 for the parts outside the CDR3, the full variable domain is EPEVTQTPSHQVTQMGQEVILRCVPISNHLYFYWYRQILGQKVEFLVSFYNNEISEKSEIFDDQFSVERPDGSNFTLKIRSTKLEDSAMYFCASSDPGLAVLLRRDTQYFGPGTRLTVL.

The table lists this clonotype with many counts. The gene calls are TRBV29-1 and TRBJ2-1; 10 positions match TRBD2. CDR3 size: 12 residues. Germline CDR1 reads SQVTM; CDR2 reads ANQGSEA. Germline trimming cut 6 bases from V and 8 bases from J; bases unmatched to any gene: 4. The CDR3 sequence is CSVAGTSDEQFF. The CDR3 DNA follows: TGCAGCGTAGCCGGGACTAGCGATGAGCAGTTCTTC.

The chain carries TRBV20-1 and TRBJ2-7; 7 bases agree with TRBD2. Germline V gene lookup returns CDR1 DFQATT and CDR2 SNEGSKA (reference sequence). J was trimmed by 2 bases and V by 6 bases; bases with no gene match: 7. This CDR3 is built from 13 residues. The CDR3 nucleotides are TGCAGTGCCCTCCGGGACTATCCCTACGAGCAGTACTTC. Encoded protein: CSALRDYPYEQYF.

Many counts were recorded for this clonotype. The gene calls are TRBV28 and TRBJ1-1; possible D gene TRBD1, 6 bases. CDR3 length: 14 amino acids. Trimming stripped 1 base from V and 1 base from J, with 7 bases between. Germline V lookup: CDR1 MDHEN, CDR2 SYDVKM. The CDR3 DNA reads as TGTGCCAGCAGTTTATACAGGGCGAACACTGAAGCTTTCTTT. Translated, it gives CASSLYRANTEAFF.

This clonotype was counted only a few times. The chain is built from TRBV5-1 and TRBJ2-5; tentative D call: TRBD1 (6 bases). Germline values: CDR1 SGHRS, CDR2 YFSETQ. The CDR3 is 15 residues long. Trimming stripped 1 base from V and 2 bases from J, with 12 bases between. The CDR3 here is CASSLSGQRQETQYF. The CDR3 DNA reads as TGCGCCAGCAGCTTGAGCGGACAGCGGCAAGAGACCCAGTACTTC.

This clonotype has only a few counts. The chain employs TRBV5-8 and TRBJ2-3, with D possibly matching TRBD2 (6 bases). Germline V gives CDR1 SGHTS, CDR2 YDEGEE. The CDR3 contains 13 residues. The V end lost 10 bases, the J end lost 1 base, and 13 bases lay between the germline ends. DNA for the CDR3: TGTGCCCAAAAGCGGAGGGGCACAGATACGCAGTATTTT. Its translation is CAQKRRGTDTQYF.

The gene calls are TRBV5-1 and TRBJ2-7; tentative D call: TRBD2 (5 bases). The CDR3 is 13 amino acids. Germline values: CDR1 SGHRS, CDR2 YFSETQ. Trimming took off 7 bases at V and 0 bases at J, with 11 bases between the two ends. This CDR3 reads CASASSASYEQYF. The CDR3 DNA follows: TGCGCCAGCGCCAGTAGCGCCTCCTACGAGCAGTACTTC.

This clonotype was seen a few times. The chain combines TRBV4-1 with TRBJ2-7, with 7 bases matching TRBD1. Looked up from germline, CDR1 is MGHRA and CDR2 is YSYEKL. V shed 3 bases, J shed 0 bases, and the junction held 8 bases outside the gene matches. The CDR3 contains 16 residues. The CDR3 coding sequence is TGCGCCAGCAGCCACGGTACAGGGGCTGGCTCCTACGAGCAGTACTTC. It specifies CASSHGTGAGSYEQYF.

The chain combines TRBV4-2 with TRBJ2-3; no reliable D call. V was pared by 2 bases and J by 11 bases, with 14 bases between. Germline CDR1 is LGHNA and CDR2 is YNFKEQ. CDR3 length: 13 amino acids. In DNA, the CDR3 is TGTGCCAGCAGCCAAATCGAGACATCTGGGCAGTATTTT. As protein: CASSQIETSGQYF.

This clonotype was seen ten or more times. This CDR3 is CASSEVSAVRATDTQYF. The CDR3 DNA reads TGTGCCAGCAGTGAGGTATCGGCGGTCCGGGCCACAGATACGCAGTATTTT. This rearrangement joins TRBV2 to TRBJ2-3; D remains ambiguous. This CDR3 has 17 amino acids. V lost 3 bases, J lost 2 bases, and 18 bases lay in between. Germline CDR1 SNHLY, CDR2 FYNNEI. The full variable domain, rest sourced from reference TRBV2 and TRBJ2-3, is EPEVTQTPSHQVTQMGQEVILRCVPISNHLYFYWYRQILGQKVEFLVSFYNNEISEKSEIFDDQFSVERPDGSNFTLKIRSTKLEDSAMYFCASSEVSAVRATDTQYFGPGTRLTVL.

This clonotype was found many times. The gene calls are TRBV2 and TRBJ2-2, with 9 bases aligning to TRBD1. Per germline, CDR1 SNHLY and CDR2 FYNNEI. This CDR3 contains 14 residues. After removal of 9 bases from V and 2 bases from J, the junction contained 4 bases not matched to a gene. The CDR3 loop reads CARGDRENTGELFF. As DNA, the CDR3 is TGTGCCAGAGGGGACAGGGAAAACACCGGGGAGCTGTTTTTT. The whole variable domain, filled in from reference TRBV2 and TRBJ2-2, reads EPEVTQTPSHQVTQMGQEVILRCVPISNHLYFYWYRQILGQKVEFLVSFYNNEISEKSEIFDDQFSVERPDGSNFTLKIRSTKLEDSAMYFCARGDRENTGELFFGEGSRLTVL.

This clonotype turned up a few times. The V gene is TRBV9, the J gene TRBJ2-7, with 15 bases matching TRBD2. Germline V gives CDR1 SGDLS, CDR2 YYNGEE. The J segment lost 1 base and the V segment lost 3 bases, leaving 2 bases of the junction unmatched. The CDR3 runs to 16 residues. This CDR3 is CASSGGLAGGSYEQYF. The CDR3 DNA is TGTGCCAGCAGCGGGGGACTAGCGGGGGGTTCCTACGAGCAGTACTTC. Based on the CDR3 plus reference TRBV9 and TRBJ2-7, the full variable domain is DSGVTQTPKHLITATGQRVTLRCSPRSGDLSVYWYQQSLDQGLQFLIQYYNGEERAKGNILERFSAQQFPDLHSELNLSSLELGDSALYFCASSGGLAGGSYEQYFGPGTRLTVT.

The gene calls are TRBV5-8 and TRBJ2-1; the D gene is possibly TRBD2 (6 bases). Per the germline V gene, CDR1 is SGHTS and CDR2 is YDEGEE. The CDR3 consists of 14 residues. V gave up 3 bases and J gave up 7 bases, with 14 bases separating them. The CDR3 sequence is CASSWEAVRNEQFF. Here the CDR3 DNA reads TGTGCCAGCAGCTGGGAGGCGGTGCGGAATGAGCAGTTCTTC.

This clonotype has a handful of counts. The gene calls are TRBV4-3 and TRBJ1-2, with D uncertain. V was pared by 4 bases and J by 5 bases, with 11 bases between. This CDR3 contains 13 residues. Germline-derived CDR1 and CDR2 are LGHNA and YSLEER. CDR3 sequence: CASSPTMLYGYTF. CDR3 DNA sequence: TGCGCCAGCAGCCCAACAATGTTATATGGCTACACCTTC.

The gene calls are TRBV27 and TRBJ2-2, with TRBD1 identical over 10 bases. CDR1 is MNHEY and CDR2 is SMNVEV in the germline V gene (reference sequence). V was pared by 6 bases and J by 8 bases, with 6 bases of the junction left unmatched. The CDR3 loop spans 14 amino acids. The CDR3 protein is CASSRDRGSGELFF. Written as DNA, the CDR3 is TGTGCCAGCAGCAGGGACAGGGGTTCTGGGGAGCTGTTTTTT.